The 30 T cell receptor beta chains given below trace back to one sample, sequenced in a study of T cell repertoires in cytomegalovirus infection. MiXCR, applied by TCRdb to the reads, yields one record per CDR3 protein. The sample holds under 500,000 distinct CDR3 sequences, roughly 42% seen once. Their target antigens are unknown. The starting material was cultured PBMCs, obtained from culture after CMV antigen stimulation. All receptors come from a human donor in good health (CMV status not recorded). Some clones in this sample may be carry-over from other donors' samples.

This chain connects TRBV19 to TRBJ2-1; weak D call: TRBD2 (6 bases). V was cut by 3 bases and J by 8 bases, with 20 bases left in between. From germline, CDR1 is LNHDA and CDR2 SQIVND (reference sequence). The CDR3 runs to 16 residues. This CDR3 is CASSMGTSHLGDEQFF. The CDR3 bases are TGTGCCAGTAGTATGGGTACTAGCCACCTAGGGGATGAGCAGTTCTTC.

The V gene is TRBV6-2 or TRBV6-3, the J gene TRBJ2-7, with D possibly matching TRBD1 (6 bases). The germline gives CDR1 MNHEY, CDR2 SVGEGT. Trimming left V 2 bases short and J 4 bases short, with 21 bases between. The CDR3 has 17 residues. CDR3 in amino acids: CASSYDVGAPFSYEQYF. The CDR3 bases are TGTGCCAGCAGTTACGACGTGGGGGCCCCGTTTTCTTACGAGCAGTACTTC.

This clonotype showed up just a few times. The CDR3 reads CASNPGPARETQYF. DNA of the CDR3: TGTGCCAGCAATCCGGGGCCAGCGAGGGAGACCCAGTACTTC. This chain joins TRBV6-1 and TRBJ2-5; D may be TRBD1 or TRBD2 (5 bases each). Germline loops: CDR1 MNHNS, CDR2 SASEGT. V gave up 7 bases and J gave up 5 bases, with 17 bases separating them. This CDR3 is 14 amino acids long.

V gene TRBV27 combines with J gene TRBJ2-5; TRBD1 might be the D (5 bases). V dropped 5 bases and J dropped 1 base, with 11 bases sitting between them. The germline CDR1 and CDR2 sequences are MNHEY and SMNVEV (reference sequence). The CDR3 is made up of 14 amino acids. CDR3 sequence: CASSTDSVQETQYF. Written as DNA, the CDR3 is TGTGCCAGCAGTACCGACAGCGTCCAAGAGACCCAGTACTTC.

In its sample, this clonotype was seen a few times. CDR3 DNA sequence: TGCAGTGCTAGGCAGGGGGGAAACTATGGCTACACCTTC. Residues: CSARQGGNYGYTF. V is TRBV20-1 and J is TRBJ1-2, with 7 bases matching TRBD1. CDR1 is DFQATT, CDR2 SNEGSKA, per germline (reference sequence). The CDR3 is 13 residues long. V gave up 3 bases and J gave up 2 bases; unmatched junction bases: 3.

The chain couples TRBV12-5 to TRBJ2-2, with D maybe TRBD2 (6 bases). CDR3 length: 15 amino acids. With 2 bases removed from V and 2 bases from J, the gap between germline ends came to 9 bases. Germline V CDR1 and CDR2: LGHNT, FRNRAP. The CDR3 bases are TGTGCTAGTGGTTTGTTCGGGGGAAACACCGGGGAGCTGTTTTTT. Its protein product is CASGLFGGNTGELFF.

V usage is TRBV20-1 and J usage is TRBJ2-1; maybe TRBD2 (5 bases). Looked up from germline, CDR1 is DFQATT and CDR2 is SNEGSKA (reference sequence). With 3 bases removed from V and 10 bases from J, the gap between germline ends came to 13 bases. The CDR3 is 12 residues long. In nucleotides, the CDR3 is TGCAGTGCTAGTCGGGGAACCAACGAGCAGTTCTTC. It encodes CSASRGTNEQFF.

The chain is built from TRBV7-4 and TRBJ2-2, with TRBD2 as a possible D gene (6 bases). The germline V and J ends were trimmed by 4 bases and 4 bases, with 19 bases remaining between them. CDR1 is SGHVT, CDR2 SQSDAQ, per germline. The CDR3 covers 17 residues. The CDR3 is CASSWWFSGRGTGELFF. As DNA, the CDR3 is TGTGCCAGCAGCTGGTGGTTCTCCGGGCGGGGCACCGGGGAGCTGTTTTTT.

This clonotype was observed a handful of times. The rearrangement links TRBV24-1 to TRBJ2-3; a possible D gene is TRBD1 (6 bases). Germline CDR1 KGHDR, CDR2 SFDVKD. This CDR3 has 14 amino acids. V lost 5 bases and J lost 0, with 8 bases in between. The CDR3 DNA is TGTGCCACCAGTGTACAGGGTAGCACAGATACGCAGTATTTT. It encodes CATSVQGSTDTQYF.

The chain employs TRBV4-1 and TRBJ1-3, with no clear D. This CDR3 comprises 18 residues. Germline CDR1 is MGHRA and CDR2 is YSYEKL. With 0 bases removed from V and 4 bases from J, the gap between germline ends came to 19 bases. The chain's CDR3 is CASSQDSTPWAFGNTIYF. The CDR3 nucleotides are TGCGCCAGCAGCCAAGATTCCACCCCGTGGGCTTTCGGAAACACCATATATTTT.

The rearrangement joins TRBV7-6 to TRBJ2-1; no clear D gene. This CDR3 has 14 amino acids. In germline, CDR1 is SGHVS, CDR2 FNYEAQ. The V end lost 5 bases, the J end lost 10 bases, and 18 bases lay between the germline ends. The CDR3 bases are TGTGCCAGCAGCACCAGCCTCGGCGCGGCGGAGCAGTTCTTC. Translating gives CASSTSLGAAEQFF.

V and J are TRBV10-3 and TRBJ2-1; TRBD1 might be the D (6 bases). V lost 0 bases to trimming and J lost 7 bases, with 10 bases between them. The V gene's germline CDR1 is ENHRY and CDR2 SYGVKD. The CDR3 loop spans 14 amino acids. CDR3 DNA sequence: TGTGCCATCAGTGAGTCTGACAGGCCGAATGAGCAGTTCTTC. It encodes CAISESDRPNEQFF.

This clonotype has a handful of counts. The chain joins TRBV12-3 or TRBV12-4 to TRBJ1-1; no clear D. V lost 3 bases and J lost 3, with 5 bases in between. This CDR3 spans 12 amino acids. The CDR3 region has the DNA TGTGCCAGCAGTTTTTGGGACACTGAAGCTTTCTTT. As protein: CASSFWDTEAFF.

The J gene is TRBJ1-2, the V gene TRBV6-6; D is undetermined. The V gene lost 2 bases and the J gene lost 6 bases, with 10 bases spanning the gap. The CDR3 covers 13 residues. Germline CDR1 is MNHNY and CDR2 is SVGAGI (reference sequence). This chain's CDR3 is CASSYTDTNGYTF. CDR3 nucleotides: TGTGCCAGCAGTTACACAGACACGAATGGCTACACCTTC.

The chain has TRBV7-6 and TRBJ2-3, with 14 bases matching TRBD2. This CDR3 has 17 residues. Germline V lookup: CDR1 SGHVS, CDR2 FNYEAQ. V lost 5 bases and J lost 0; bases outside the gene matches: 4. CDR3 in amino acids: CASSVGTSGGSTDTQYF. The CDR3 region has the DNA TGTGCCAGCAGCGTAGGGACTAGCGGGGGAAGCACAGATACGCAGTATTTT. The full variable domain, rest sourced from reference TRBV7-6 and TRBJ2-3, is GAGVSQSPRYKVTKRGQDVALRCDPISGHVSLYWYRQALGQGPEFLTYFNYEAQQDKSGLPNDRFSAERPEGSISTLTIQRTEQRDSAMYRCASSVGTSGGSTDTQYFGPGTRLTVL.

The chain is built from TRBV7-2 and TRBJ1-1; D not resolved. The germline V gene encodes CDR1 SGHTA and CDR2 FQGNSA. This CDR3 region has 15 residues. Trimming took 1 base from V and 1 from J, leaving 10 bases between them. CDR3 protein: CASSLGLVTNTEAFF. In DNA, the CDR3 is TGTGCCAGCAGCTTAGGCCTTGTTACGAACACTGAAGCTTTCTTT. The full variable domain, rest sourced from reference TRBV7-2 and TRBJ1-1, is GAGVSQSPSNKVTEKGKDVELRCDPISGHTALYWYRQSLGQGLEFLIYFQGNSAPDKSGLPSDRFSAERTGGSVSTLTIQRTQQEDSAVYLCASSLGLVTNTEAFFGQGTRLTVV.

This clonotype was observed a handful of times. The V gene is TRBV4-1, the J gene TRBJ2-5; 8 bases match TRBD1. The CDR3 has 15 residues. Germline V lookup: CDR1 MGHRA, CDR2 YSYEKL. Trimming at V came to 4 bases and at J to 2 bases, leaving 6 bases not matched to a gene. The CDR3 DNA sequence: TGCGCCAGCAGCCCCCTCGGACAGGGACAAGAGACCCAGTACTTC. Its translation: CASSPLGQGQETQYF.

This clonotype was counted only a few times. V and J are TRBV7-2 and TRBJ2-1; the match to TRBD2 covers 11 bases. CDR3 size: 15 residues. V lost 1 base, J lost 7 bases, and 3 bases stayed unmatched. CDR1 is SGHTA and CDR2 is FQGNSA in the germline V gene. The CDR3: CASSLVAGGKNEQFF. DNA of the CDR3: TGTGCCAGCAGCTTAGTAGCGGGGGGGAAGAATGAGCAGTTCTTC. The whole variable domain, remainder taken from reference TRBV7-2 and TRBJ2-1, is GAGVSQSPSNKVTEKGKDVELRCDPISGHTALYWYRQSLGQGLEFLIYFQGNSAPDKSGLPSDRFSAERTGGSVSTLTIQRTQQEDSAVYLCASSLVAGGKNEQFFGPGTRLTVL.

This rearrangement joins TRBV7-2 to TRBJ1-1; 8 bases map to TRBD1. The CDR3 runs to 17 residues. Germline trimming cut 5 bases from V and 1 base from J; bases unmatched to any gene: 12. The germline V gene encodes CDR1 SGHTA and CDR2 FQGNSA. CDR3 coding DNA: TGTGCCAGCAGCATCGGACAGGGCGGGAGACAGAACACTGAAGCTTTCTTT. Translation gives CASSIGQGGRQNTEAFF. The full variable domain, with the rest looked up from reference TRBV7-2 and TRBJ1-1, is GAGVSQSPSNKVTEKGKDVELRCDPISGHTALYWYRQSLGQGLEFLIYFQGNSAPDKSGLPSDRFSAERTGGSVSTLTIQRTQQEDSAVYLCASSIGQGGRQNTEAFFGQGTRLTVV.

The genes are TRBV6-8 and TRBJ2-3; 7 positions match TRBD2. CDR3 length equals 16 residues. The V and J ends lost 5 bases and 4 bases, in that order; junction bases with no gene match: 12. Germline V gene lookup returns CDR1 MNHGY and CDR2 SAAAGT. The CDR3 nucleotides are TGTGCCAGCAGTGGTGGCGATTTTGGGGGGGCAGATACGCAGTATTTT. Protein: CASSGGDFGGADTQYF.

The chain joins TRBV7-2 to TRBJ2-2, with TRBD2 matching over 9 bases. V lost 6 bases, J lost 3 bases, and 5 bases stayed unmatched. The CDR3 is 15 amino acids. CDR1 SGHTA and CDR2 FQGNSA come from the germline V gene. DNA for the CDR3: TGTGCCAGCAGTCGGACTAGCGTTTACACCGGGGAGCTGTTTTTT. Translating it yields CASSRTSVYTGELFF.

In its sample, this clonotype was seen a few times. The V and J genes are TRBV2 and TRBJ2-3; TRBD2 matches 8 bases. The J segment lost 2 bases and the V segment lost 7 bases, leaving 5 bases of the junction unmatched. CDR1 is SNHLY and CDR2 is FYNNEI in the germline V gene. The CDR3 has 14 amino acids. The CDR3, as DNA: TGTGCCAGCACGGGGGGGTTTCTCACAGATACGCAGTATTTT. Protein sequence: CASTGGFLTDTQYF.

This chain links TRBV2 with TRBJ1-1; D gene uncertain. There are 14 residues in the CDR3. V shed 2 bases and J shed 5 bases, with 12 bases lying between them. Germline assignment: CDR1 SNHLY and CDR2 FYNNEI. The CDR3 DNA follows: TGTGCCAGCAGTGAACTTTCCCAAGGGACTGAAGCTTTCTTT. Translated, it gives CASSELSQGTEAFF. Full variable domain (outside the CDR3, taken from reference TRBV2 and TRBJ1-1): EPEVTQTPSHQVTQMGQEVILRCVPISNHLYFYWYRQILGQKVEFLVSFYNNEISEKSEIFDDQFSVERPDGSNFTLKIRSTKLEDSAMYFCASSELSQGTEAFFGQGTRLTVV.

This rearrangement joins TRBV6-4 to TRBJ1-6; the match to TRBD1 covers 7 bases. This CDR3 region has 14 residues. Trimming removed 3 bases from V and 11 bases from J; junction bases left unmatched: 7. Germline assignment: CDR1 MRHNA and CDR2 SNTAGT. CDR3 loop: CASSEDRLAPPLHF. DNA for the CDR3: TGTGCCAGCAGTGAGGACAGGCTCGCACCACCCCTCCACTTT.

J is TRBJ2-7 and V is TRBV7-2; D not resolved. Trimming removed 5 bases from V and 0 bases from J, with 11 bases in between. The CDR3 consists of 14 residues. Germline CDR1 SGHTA, CDR2 FQGNSA. The CDR3 DNA reads as TGTGCCAGCAGCCTCCAGTACAACTCCTACGAGCAGTACTTC. Its protein is CASSLQYNSYEQYF.

Only one count was recorded for this clonotype. The V call is TRBV28, the J call TRBJ1-4, with 7 bases identical to TRBD1. The CDR3 runs to 15 residues. Germline CDR1 is MDHEN and CDR2 is SYDVKM. V lost 3 bases to trimming and J lost 8 bases; unmatched junction nucleotides: 9. CDR3: CASSFRGALAEKLFF. In nucleotides, the CDR3 is TGTGCCAGCAGTTTCAGGGGGGCGTTAGCGGAAAAACTGTTTTTT.

The chain uses TRBV7-2 and TRBJ2-2; no definite D call. V lost 7 bases and J 7 bases, leaving 7 bases between the germline ends. Germline V gene sequence: CDR1 SGHTA, CDR2 FQGNSA. The CDR3 is 11 residues long. The CDR3 region has the DNA TGTGCCAGCACCCAGAGCGGGGAGCTGTTTTTT. Residues: CASTQSGELFF.

The V and J genes are TRBV20-1 and TRBJ1-5, with TRBD1 as a possible D gene (5 bases). Germline V CDR1 and CDR2: DFQATT, SNEGSKA (reference sequence). V was pared by 5 bases and J by 6 bases, with 14 bases between. There are 13 residues in the CDR3. The CDR3 DNA is TGCAGTGCTGCAGACAGAACTATTCAGCCCCAGCATTTT. This encodes CSAADRTIQPQHF.

This chain uses TRBV25-1 with TRBJ2-1; D remains unclear. Germline V gene sequence: CDR1 MGHDK, CDR2 SYGVNS. V lost 3 bases to trimming and J lost 2 bases, with 14 bases between them. The CDR3 totals 16 residues. The CDR3 DNA reads as TGTGCCAGCAGTGATTCACGGAGTGGGGCCTACAATGAGCAGTTCTTC. Amino acid sequence: CASSDSRSGAYNEQFF.

The rearrangement links TRBV11-2 to TRBJ2-2, with a weak D call TRBD2 (5 bases). Germline CDR1 and CDR2: SGHAT and FQNNGV. This CDR3 is 16 amino acids long. Trimming removed 1 base from V and 2 bases from J, with 11 bases in between. CDR3 sequence reads: CASSLGVARNTGELFF. The CDR3 bases are TGTGCCAGCAGCTTAGGAGTAGCGAGAAACACCGGGGAGCTGTTTTTT.